The next 31 T cell receptor beta chains were all read from a single sample in a study of cytotoxic CD8 clonotypes in ibrutinib-treated CLL (dated by TCRdb to the early 2020s). Receptors were amplified or captured by the immunoSEQ multiplex PCR assay. TCRdb re-hosts the immuneACCESS table, in-frame sequences only. Its copies lack some clones; in the studies checked, an unresolved V gene accounts for under half of them, and the cause for the rest is not known. For this sample there are tens of thousands of clones; approximately 50% appear just once. About 33% of the sample belongs to the ten largest clones. Sample time point, as interpreted from the label and publication: approximately eleven months on ibrutinib. Sequences were derived from PBMCs, sampled after 12 months of ibrutinib treatment. These receptor sequences come from a human donor with chronic lymphocytic leukemia.

This clone was counted a few times. The rearrangement joins TRBV4-1 to TRBJ2-5; the match to TRBD2 covers 11 bases. This CDR3 contains 14 residues. Germline trimming cut 4 bases from V and 5 bases from J; bases unmatched to any gene: 3. Per the germline V gene, CDR1 is MGHRA and CDR2 is YSYEKL. The CDR3 DNA sequence: TGCGCCAGCAGCCTAGCGGGAGGGTGGGAGACCCAGTACTTC. Its translation is CASSLAGGWETQYF.

The gene calls are TRBV19 and TRBJ2-3, with D unresolved. Trimming shortened V by 0 bases and J by 6 bases, and 10 bases separated the two germline ends. The CDR3 runs 14 residues. Germline-derived CDR1 and CDR2 are LNHDA and SQIVND (reference sequence). In DNA, the CDR3 is TGTGCCAGTAGTATAGAAGGAAGGGTGGATACGCAGTATTTT. Encoded protein: CASSIEGRVDTQYF.

The gene calls are TRBV5-4 and TRBJ2-7; 8 positions agree with TRBD1. Per the germline V gene, CDR1 is SGHNT and CDR2 is YYREEE (reference sequence). The V and J ends lost 3 bases and 1 base, in that order; junction bases with no gene match: 3. This CDR3 spans 14 amino acids. CDR3 amino acids: CASSWTGKSYEQYF. For the CDR3, the DNA is TGTGCCAGCAGCTGGACAGGGAAATCCTACGAGCAGTACTTC.

This clone is labeled medium-sized (0.01 to 0.1%). Other DNA sequences in the same sample also yield this CDR3. This CDR3 reads CASSPRPYEQYF. CDR3 DNA: TGTGCCAGCAGCCCCCGCCCCTACGAGCAGTACTTC. The rearrangement joins TRBV11-2 to TRBJ2-7, with unresolved D. The V gene's germline CDR1 is SGHAT and CDR2 FQNNGV. V lost 5 bases and J lost 2, with 7 bases in between. This CDR3 comprises 12 residues.

This clone occurred a few times. The rearrangement joins TRBV28 to TRBJ2-3; no firm D call. The germline V gene encodes CDR1 MDHEN and CDR2 SYDVKM. CDR3 length: 13 residues. The V and J ends lost 6 bases and 1 base respectively, with 8 bases between them. The CDR3 reads CASSGPGTDTQYF. CDR3 sequence (DNA): TGTGCCAGCAGCGGACCCGGCACAGATACGCAGTATTTT.

The rearrangement uses TRBV7-2 and TRBJ2-7; TRBD2 agrees at 12 bases. This CDR3 is built from 15 residues. Trimming removed 5 bases from V and 3 bases from J; junction bases left unmatched: 5. Germline V gives CDR1 SGHTA, CDR2 FQGNSA. CDR3 loop: CASSPRLAGDYEQYF. The CDR3, as DNA: TGTGCCAGCAGCCCACGACTAGCGGGAGACTACGAGCAGTACTTC.

The sample holds a few counts of this clone. This chain joins TRBV5-1 and TRBJ2-5; 9 positions agree with TRBD2. The CDR3 sequence is 14 residues long. Germline V gene data show CDR1 as SGHRS and CDR2 as YFSETQ. Trimming removed 5 bases from V and 4 bases from J; junction bases left unmatched: 6. The CDR3 is CASRPGLAVETQYF. CDR3 sequence (DNA): TGCGCCAGCAGACCGGGACTAGCAGTAGAGACCCAGTACTTC.

This clone has only a few counts. The chain links TRBV7-9 to TRBJ2-7, with 10 nucleotides matching TRBD2. CDR3 length: 13 amino acids. The trim removed 4 bases at V and 9 bases at J, leaving 6 bases unmatched. The germline CDR1 and CDR2 sequences are SEHNR and FQNEAQ (reference sequence). The CDR3 DNA follows: TGTGCCAGCAGCTCCTCGACTAGCGGGCGGCAGTACTTC. It codes for CASSSSTSGRQYF. Full variable domain (rest looked up from reference TRBV7-9 and TRBJ2-7): DTGVSQNPRHKITKRGQNVTFRCDPISEHNRLYWYRQTLGQGPEFLTYFQNEAQLEKSRLLSDRFSAERPKGSFSTLEIQRTEQGDSAMYLCASSSSTSGRQYFGPGTRLTVT.

This chain links TRBV28 with TRBJ1-5; TRBD1 matches at 7 bases. From germline, CDR1 is MDHEN and CDR2 SYDVKM. V shed 8 bases, J shed 5 bases, and the junction held 12 bases outside the gene matches. The CDR3 sequence is 15 residues long. The CDR3: CASGTSGTAYQPQHF. The CDR3 DNA reads TGTGCCAGCGGAACCTCGGGGACAGCCTATCAGCCCCAGCATTTT. The whole variable domain, filled in from reference TRBV28 and TRBJ1-5, reads DVKVTQSSRYLVKRTGEKVFLECVQDMDHENMFWYRQDPGLGLRLIYFSYDVKMKEKGDIPEGYSVSREKKERFSLILESASTNQTSMYLCASGTSGTAYQPQHFGDGTRLSIL.

This rearrangement joins TRBV5-1 to TRBJ1-1; D possibly corresponds to TRBD1 (5 bases). This CDR3 has 16 amino acids. V gave up 0 bases and J gave up 6 bases, with 18 bases separating them. The germline V gene has CDR1 SGHRS and CDR2 YFSETQ. The CDR3 spells CASSLGSGGGLAEAFF. The CDR3 DNA is TGCGCCAGCAGCTTGGGAAGTGGGGGTGGGTTAGCTGAAGCTTTCTTT.

The V call is TRBV23-1, the J call TRBJ1-2, with D hard to call. TRBV23-1 belongs to the ORF category, with a function that is uncertain. CDR3 length: 15 residues. Trimming pared 0 bases from V and 7 bases from J, leaving 15 bases between. CDR3 in DNA: TGCGCCAGCAGTCAATCGTCGCGGACGGAGGTTGGCTACACCTTC. Translated: CASSQSSRTEVGYTF.

In this sample, this clone turned up once. V gene TRBV5-1 combines with J gene TRBJ1-3, with 8 positions matching TRBD1. Looked up from germline, CDR1 is SGHRS and CDR2 is YFSETQ. Losses at the gene ends were 3 bases for V and 1 base for J; bases not matched to a gene: 6. This CDR3 region has 16 residues. The CDR3 sequence: CASSSWDRSSGNTIYF. DNA of the CDR3: TGCGCCAGCAGCTCCTGGGACAGGAGTTCTGGAAACACCATATATTTT.

V gene TRBV7-2 combines with J gene TRBJ2-7; 8 bases map to TRBD2. This CDR3 comprises 15 residues. The junction had 6 bases not matched to a gene; V was cut back by 2 bases and J by 3 bases. Germline loops: CDR1 SGHTA, CDR2 FQGNSA. Written as DNA, the CDR3 is TGTGCCAGCAGCTTAAATCCCAGCGGGAGCTACGAGCAGTACTTC. It yields the protein CASSLNPSGSYEQYF.

The V call is TRBV29-1, the J call TRBJ2-7, with 8 bases identical to TRBD1. Germline V gene lookup returns CDR1 SQVTM and CDR2 ANQGSEA. This CDR3 is 15 amino acids long. The J segment lost 5 bases and the V segment lost 1 base, leaving 10 bases of the junction unmatched. CDR3 sequence reads: CSVEVRHRGLHEQYF. CDR3 DNA sequence: TGCAGCGTTGAAGTTCGTCACAGGGGGTTACACGAGCAGTACTTC.

V is TRBV5-1 and J is TRBJ2-7, with unresolved D. Germline V gene sequence: CDR1 SGHRS, CDR2 YFSETQ. V gave up 0 bases and J gave up 6 bases, with 13 bases separating them. The CDR3 has 14 amino acids. Here the CDR3 DNA reads TGCGCCAGCAGCTTGGGGCTAGAAGTCTCCGAGCAGTACTTC. It specifies CASSLGLEVSEQYF.

This clone turned up a few times. The chain recombines TRBV5-4 with TRBJ2-7; 8 bases are shared with TRBD2. The ends lost 4 bases at V and 1 base at J; junction bases unmatched: 13. Germline loops: CDR1 SGHNT, CDR2 YYREEE (reference sequence). The CDR3 runs to 17 residues. The CDR3 protein is CASSRGGTGQGSYEQYF. The DNA for the CDR3 is TGTGCCAGCAGCCGGGGGGGGACGGGACAAGGGTCCTACGAGCAGTACTTC. Complete variable domain (other parts from reference TRBV5-4 and TRBJ2-7): ETGVTQSPTHLIKTRGQQVTLRCSSQSGHNTVSWYQQALGQGPQFIFQYYREEENGRGNFPPRFSGLQFPNYSSELNVNALELDDSALYLCASSRGGTGQGSYEQYFGPGTRLTVT.

This chain uses TRBV7-8 with TRBJ2-7, with D possibly matching TRBD2 (5 bases). This CDR3 is 14 amino acids long. Deletions cut 8 bases from V and 7 bases from J, with 21 bases between. The V gene's germline CDR1 is SGHVS and CDR2 FQNEAQ. The CDR3 here is CASVGNRGTGEQYF. The CDR3 region has the DNA TGTGCCAGCGTAGGGAACCGGGGAACGGGGGAGCAGTACTTC.

The rearrangement uses TRBV19 and TRBJ1-5; the D is unclear. The germline V gene encodes CDR1 LNHDA and CDR2 SQIVND (reference sequence). V lost 4 bases, J lost 4 bases, and 5 bases lay in between. The CDR3 is 12 residues long. CDR3 sequence reads: CASSSGNQPQHF. DNA for the CDR3: TGTGCCAGTAGTAGCGGGAATCAGCCCCAGCATTTT.

The CDR3 loop is CASSASSVEQYF. CDR3 nucleotide sequence: TGTGCCAGCAGCGCATCTAGCGTCGAGCAGTACTTC. This chain joins TRBV7-2 and TRBJ2-7; possible D gene TRBD2, 6 bases. CDR1 and CDR2 (germline): SGHTA, FQGNSA. The CDR3 length is 12 residues. Trimming took 5 bases from V and 6 from J, leaving 11 bases between them.

The V and J genes are TRBV5-4 and TRBJ1-1; D remains unclear. Trimming took off 1 base at V and 0 bases at J, with 13 bases between the two ends. The germline V gene encodes CDR1 SGHNT and CDR2 YYREEE (reference sequence). The CDR3 spans 16 residues. The CDR3, as DNA: TGTGCCAGCAGCTTGAAAGGCGCCCTCATGAACACTGAAGCTTTCTTT. Its protein product is CASSLKGALMNTEAFF.

This sequence joins TRBV5-1 and TRBJ2-7; D possibly corresponds to TRBD2 (6 bases). Germline CDR1 reads SGHRS; CDR2 reads YFSETQ. This CDR3 spans 15 amino acids. The V end was cut by 3 bases, the J end by 0 bases, with 13 bases between. CDR3 protein: CASSYLPSDSYEQYF. In nucleotides, the CDR3 is TGCGCCAGCAGCTATCTGCCTAGCGACTCCTACGAGCAGTACTTC. The variable domain in full, with the rest retrieved from reference TRBV5-1 and TRBJ2-7, is KAGVTQTPRYLIKTRGQQVTLSCSPISGHRSVSWYQQTPGQGLQFLFEYFSETQRNKGNFPGRFSGRQFSNSRSEMNVSTLELGDSALYLCASSYLPSDSYEQYFGPGTRLTVT.

The rearrangement links TRBV28 to TRBJ1-5; D possibly corresponds to TRBD1 (5 bases). Trimming cost V 8 bases and J 6 bases, with 17 bases left between them. Germline-derived CDR1 and CDR2 are MDHEN and SYDVKM. This CDR3 spans 14 amino acids. CDR3: CASSQGLQVQPQHF. Here the CDR3 DNA reads TGTGCCAGCTCGCAGGGCCTTCAAGTTCAGCCCCAGCATTTT.

The chain joins TRBV5-6 to TRBJ2-3, with TRBD1 matching 7 bases. The CDR3 runs 15 residues. V dropped 6 bases and J dropped 7; count of bases not matched to a gene: 14. The germline gives CDR1 SGHDT, CDR2 YYEEEE. CDR3 coding DNA: TGTGCCAGCAACCTGGACAGGCACCTCCGGAATACGCAGTATTTT. Encoded protein: CASNLDRHLRNTQYF. Drawing the rest from reference TRBV5-6 and TRBJ2-3, the complete variable domain is DAGVTQSPTHLIKTRGQQVTLRCSPKSGHDTVSWYQQALGQGPQFIFQYYEEEERQRGNFPDRFSGHQFPNYSSELNVNALLLGDSALYLCASNLDRHLRNTQYFGPGTRLTVL.

A few counts support this clone. This chain uses TRBV7-8 with TRBJ2-5; perhaps TRBD1 as D (5 bases). This CDR3 is 13 amino acids long. Trimming took off 3 bases at V and 5 bases at J, with 10 bases between the two ends. In germline, CDR1 is SGHVS, CDR2 FQNEAQ. CDR3 nucleotides: TGTGCCAGCAGCTTGGGGCTTGTGGAGACCCAGTACTTC. This sequence encodes CASSLGLVETQYF.

This chain links TRBV6-5 with TRBJ1-2; no firm D call. There are 14 residues in the CDR3. Trimming removed 2 bases from V and 7 bases from J, with 14 bases in between. Germline loops: CDR1 MNHEY, CDR2 SVGAGI. The DNA for the CDR3 is TGTGCCAGCAGTTACGGTCTCGCACCTGGTGGCTACACCTTC. Translating gives CASSYGLAPGGYTF.

This clone was picked up a small number of times. The chain recombines TRBV30 with TRBJ1-1, with D possibly TRBD1 on 5 matching bases. Deletions cut 5 bases from V and 5 bases from J, with 15 bases between. CDR3 size: 13 residues. CDR1 GTSNPN and CDR2 SVGIG come from the germline V gene (reference sequence). Here the CDR3 DNA reads TGTGCCTGGGACGCCGGGGGGGGAACTGAAGCTTTCTTT. Its translation is CAWDAGGGTEAFF. The full variable domain, rest sourced from reference TRBV30 and TRBJ1-1, is SQTIHQWPATLVQPVGSPLSLECTVEGTSNPNLYWYRQAAGRGLQLLFYSVGIGQISSEVPQNLSASRPQDRQFILSSKKLLLSDSGFYLCAWDAGGGTEAFFGQGTRLTVV.

V and J are TRBV19 and TRBJ2-1, with a weak D call TRBD2 (6 bases). The CDR3 extends over 14 amino acids. CDR1 is LNHDA and CDR2 is SQIVND in the germline V gene (reference sequence). Trimming pared 1 base from V and 3 bases from J, leaving 7 bases between. CDR3 amino acids: CASSIGGLYNEQFF. In DNA form, the CDR3 reads TGTGCCAGTAGTATAGGGGGACTCTACAATGAGCAGTTCTTC.

CDR3 loop: CASSLGTGAVDTIYF. CDR3 coding DNA: TGTGCCAGCAGCTTAGGGACAGGCGCTGTTGACACCATATATTTT. The rearrangement uses TRBV13 and TRBJ1-3; a possible D gene is TRBD1 (6 bases). Germline V lookup: CDR1 PRHDT, CDR2 FYEKMQ (reference sequence). The V and J ends lost 0 bases and 8 bases respectively, with 14 bases between them. This CDR3 has 15 amino acids.

This clone has ten or more counts. The genes are TRBV9 and TRBJ2-1; TRBD2 aligns across 8 bases. Germline lookup yields CDR1 SGDLS and CDR2 YYNGEE. J lost 3 bases, V lost 1 base, and 3 bases had no gene match. CDR3 length equals 15 residues. The CDR3 DNA reads as TGTGCCAGCAGCGTAAGCAGCGGGGGCTACAATGAGCAGTTCTTC. The encoded protein is CASSVSSGGYNEQFF.

The chain is built from TRBV19 and TRBJ1-3; 7 bases agree with TRBD1. This CDR3 contains 15 residues. Per germline, CDR1 LNHDA and CDR2 SQIVND (reference sequence). V shed 5 bases and J 4 bases; nucleotides not matched to a gene: 8. In DNA form, the CDR3 reads TGTGCCAGTAGTCAACAGGGGATTAAGGGAAACACCATATATTTT. This codes for CASSQQGIKGNTIYF.

This clone was counted a single time. This chain connects TRBV7-9 to TRBJ1-2; 7 bases map to TRBD1. Germline V lookup: CDR1 SEHNR, CDR2 FQNEAQ (reference sequence). This CDR3 contains 18 residues. The ends lost 0 bases at V and 4 bases at J; junction bases unmatched: 14. Written as DNA, the CDR3 is TGTGCCAGCAGCTTAGCGTCGGTTACGGGACAGCTGATCTATGGCTACACCTTC. Translating gives CASSLASVTGQLIYGYTF. The full variable domain, in which reference TRBV7-9 and TRBJ1-2 provide the parts outside the CDR3, is DTGVSQNPRHKITKRGQNVTFRCDPISEHNRLYWYRQTLGQGPEFLTYFQNEAQLEKSRLLSDRFSAERPKGSFSTLEIQRTEQGDSAMYLCASSLASVTGQLIYGYTFGSGTRLTVV.